This T cell receptor (beta chain) was identified in a study of blood T cells in healthy people across ages (dated by TCRdb to 2014 to 2015). Study-wide context: In model experiments, template switching captured about one uniquely barcoded TCR beta cDNA molecule for every two T cells. To track age-related changes in TCR beta repertoire diversity, the study relied on deep sequencing normalized with unique cDNA molecular identifiers. Four age groups were formed from the donors: young (average approximately 16 years), middle-aged (approximately 41), aged (roughly 59) and long-lived (82). For two donors (one aged 18 to 29 and one aged 80 or older), the study analyzed two additional independent replicas of 1 million unique cDNA reads from the same blood draw.

Spanning cysteine to phenylalanine, the CDR3 consists of 12 amino acids. Only CDR3 DNA remains: 36 bases, in frame from the first base. Sequences DFQATT (CDR1) and SNEGSKA (CDR2) are obtained from the germline V gene (reference sequence). The library relied on 5' RACE. The data were produced on an Illumina HiSeq 2500. A second PCR of roughly 7 to 12 cycles was run with a J-beta primer mix and a sample-barcoded 5' primer. A template-switch 5' adaptor carrying 12 random nucleotides introduced a unique molecular identifier onto each TCR beta cDNA molecule. Each sample yielded at least 2.5 million CDR3-containing paired-end reads. The Mint cDNA synthesis kit, primed by a TRBC-specific oligonucleotide, was used to synthesize first-strand cDNA from all RNA. Following uracil-DNA glycosylase treatment, all cDNA underwent a first 18-cycle PCR with the universal primers M1SS and BC2_uni_R. In the source study's methods: For normalization, 1 million high-quality reads, each with a distinct molecular identifier, were randomly selected from each sample. Reads with shared molecular identifiers were discarded instead of being binned into consensus sequences. MiTCR, run with a Q25 quality threshold and the strictest error-elimination algorithm, handled CDR3 identification, clonotype clustering and error correction. Lower-bound total TCR beta diversity was estimated with a nonparametric unseen species model using Euler transformation. TCRdb itself trimmed the public reads at Q25 with fastp, ran MiXCR and retained productive beta chains. Each entry merges the rows of one CDR3 protein and shows their most common DNA and genes. Clone size and V and J calls follow TCRdb, not the original study. Recorded for this sample are 600,000 to 1,000,000 distinct CDR3 sequences; 20% to 25% of them occurred a single time. The ten largest clones take up 3% to 4% of the sample.

Overall results and qualifications from the work: Donor CMV infection status was unknown, potentially confounding age-related changes in expanded clonotypes. Bulk unsorted PBMC profiling prevented conclusive comparison of naive and antigen-experienced compartments. The percentage of naive T cells measured by flow cytometry correlated strongly with observed TCR beta diversity. Total diversity estimates from one million sequenced T cells were considered lower bounds and underestimates. The long-lived group showed more naive CD4+ T cells, fewer expanded clones and increased TCR diversity than the aged group, suggesting age selection. Observed TCR beta diversity per million T cells fell roughly linearly with age, and a significant reduction was already apparent by age around 40.

The 40 or so donors, aged roughly 6 to 100 years, were systemically healthy Caucasian individuals from Russia. Ten milliliters of peripheral blood were drawn from each donor into EDTA-treated Vacutainer tubes. Ficoll-Paque density-gradient centrifugation was used to isolate PBMCs, with at least 6 million obtained per sample. Trizol reagent was used to extract total RNA from PBMCs, with at least 5 micrograms per sample. Naive CD45RAhigh/CD27high T cell percentages were measured by flow cytometry on a PBMC aliquot from every donor. About this clonotype itself: Its antigen is not yet known. The input lacks base qualities; no much larger clone sits a single base away.

This sample also belongs to another study, concerning T cells of mothers and their children. As that second paper reports: Nine systemically healthy Caucasian individuals, comprising three mothers and their six children, were included as donors. cDNA synthesis consumed the entire amount of extracted RNA, loaded at about 1.5 ug RNA in each 15 ul reaction. Sample barcodes and 2-4 random nucleotides were added via the M1S primer in the second PCR. More than 8 million TCR beta CDR3 reads were obtained from each mother, and about 3 million reads were obtained from each child. TCR recombination output is similarly shaped by thymic selection in related and unrelated pairs, with a minor effect exerted by inherited differences. Normalized repertoire overlap in related mother-child pairs was always slightly higher than in unrelated mother-child pairs, but the difference was never significant. No persistent microchimeric T cell clones were detected, at a sensitivity of roughly 100 clones per million clonotypes. The study used deep NGS to compare TCR beta repertoires of mothers and children, seeking features distinguishing related mother-child pairs from unrelated individuals. The mean age was about 40 +/- 4 years for the mothers and 11 +/- 4 years for the children. Libraries were sequenced on Illumina HiSeq 2000 with 100+100 nt paired-end reads after adapter ligation with NEBNext reagents. To prevent cross-contamination, the mother and child libraries were prepared a month apart and were sequenced in separate runs. For each donor, somewhere between roughly 450,000 and 2,000,000 distinct TCR beta clonotypes were identified. Naive TCR beta clonotypes were estimated from low-frequency clonotypes matched to each donor's FACS-determined naive share, without sorting.

This sequence originates from a boy between 10 and 17 years old in good health. Material for sequencing was blood. The V and J segments used are TRBV20-1 and TRBJ2-5, with no D gene named confidently. The DNA sequence reads TGCAGCCAACTTCGTACCCAAGAGACCCAGTACTTC. This sequence encodes CSQLRTQETQYF.